The next 11 T cell receptor beta chains were all read from a single sample in a study of post-analysis software for immune sequencing data. Broader study findings: In patients, TRBV5-6, TRBV5-1 and TRBV20-1 belonged to five TRBV segments found more frequently than in controls.

Researchers reported that TCR beta cDNA libraries carried unique molecular identifiers. TCRdb used MiXCR to reprocess the PCR reads, holding one entry per CDR3 protein. The sample comprises approximately 690,000 distinct CDR3 sequences, 55% to 70% of which are singletons, and roughly 12% rests with the top ten. Antigens for these TCRs are unknown. The material sequenced was blood. The receptor set was obtained from a girl aged 2 to 9 with multiple sclerosis.

This clonotype appeared a few times. The V gene is TRBV6-2 or TRBV6-3, the J gene TRBJ2-1; 9 nucleotides align to TRBD2. Germline V gives CDR1 MNHEY, CDR2 SVGEGT. With V trimmed by 6 bases and J by 4 bases, 7 bases remained unmatched. The CDR3 spans 15 residues. The CDR3 is CASRGASGAYNEQFF. DNA for the CDR3: TGTGCCAGCAGGGGTGCTAGCGGGGCTTACAATGAGCAGTTCTTC.

This sequence joins TRBV6-5 and TRBJ2-3, with TRBD2 matching 10 bases. The junction had 6 bases not matched to a gene; V was cut back by 0 bases and J by 0 bases. The CDR3 has 18 amino acids. Germline loops: CDR1 MNHEY, CDR2 SVGAGI. CDR3 nucleotide sequence: TGTGCCAGCAGTTACTCGGGGATAGCGGGGGGTAGCACAGATACGCAGTATTTT. It translates to CASSYSGIAGGSTDTQYF.

The chain is built from TRBV20-1 and TRBJ2-3, with 7 bases lining up with TRBD2. The V and J ends lost 6 bases and 7 bases, in that order; junction bases with no gene match: 7. This CDR3 has 12 amino acids. The germline V gene has CDR1 DFQATT and CDR2 SNEGSKA (reference sequence). Here the CDR3 DNA reads TGCAGTGCCAAGCGGGGAACCAATACGCAGTATTTT. This codes for CSAKRGTNTQYF.

The chain has TRBV20-1 and TRBJ2-1; tentative D call: TRBD2 (5 bases). V dropped 2 bases and J dropped 7 bases, with 18 bases sitting between them. The CDR3 runs to 15 residues. Germline V gene sequence: CDR1 DFQATT, CDR2 SNEGSKA (reference sequence). CDR3 nucleotide sequence: TGCAGTGCTAGATCAGGATTAAACTCGGGGAATGAGCAGTTCTTC. It codes for CSARSGLNSGNEQFF.

The chain joins TRBV6-5 to TRBJ2-1, with D perhaps given as TRBD1 or TRBD2 (5 bases each). The CDR3 is 15 amino acids. Looked up from germline, CDR1 is MNHEY and CDR2 is SVGAGI. V lost 2 bases, J lost 7 bases, and 15 bases lay in between. For the CDR3, the DNA is TGTGCCAGCAGTTACCAACTGGGGACGGGGAATGAGCAGTTCTTC. It codes for CASSYQLGTGNEQFF.

The J gene is TRBJ2-7, the V gene TRBV18; 9 bases map to TRBD2. Per the germline V gene, CDR1 is KGHSH and CDR2 is LQKENI. Trimming cost V 2 bases and J 5 bases; bases outside gene matches: 7. The CDR3 consists of 15 residues. The CDR3 DNA follows: TGTGCCAGCTCACCAATAAGCGGGAGGTCAAACGAGCAGTACTTC. Amino acids: CASSPISGRSNEQYF.

Written as DNA, the CDR3 is TGTGCCAGCAGCACTGCGGGCAATGAGCAGTTCTTC. Protein: CASSTAGNEQFF. J is TRBJ2-1 and V is TRBV3-1, with D possibly matching TRBD2 (5 bases). Trimming removed 5 bases at V and 6 bases at J, with 8 bases between. The CDR3 loop spans 12 amino acids. The germline V gene encodes CDR1 LGHDT and CDR2 YNNKEL (reference sequence).

The chain couples TRBV7-2 to TRBJ2-1; D is ambiguous. Germline V CDR1 and CDR2: SGHTA, FQGNSA. CDR3 length: 12 amino acids. The ends were cut back, 5 bases at V and 9 bases at J, with 11 bases in the middle. CDR3 nucleotides: TGTGCCAGCAGCCCTGCCCGAGGTGAGCAGTTCTTC. Translating gives CASSPARGEQFF.

The chain joins TRBV9 to TRBJ2-3; D call uncertain. The CDR3 contains 14 residues. Per germline, CDR1 SGDLS and CDR2 YYNGEE. V lost 0 bases and J 4 bases, leaving 9 bases between the germline ends. The CDR3 DNA reads as TGTGCCAGCAGCGTAGATCCGCGGCCAGATACGCAGTATTTT. This translates into CASSVDPRPDTQYF.

The DNA of the CDR3 is TGTGCCAGCAGCTTAAAAGCTCCCGGGACAGATACGCAGTATTTT. Protein: CASSLKAPGTDTQYF. This rearrangement joins TRBV3-1 to TRBJ2-3; D call uncertain. In germline, CDR1 is LGHDT, CDR2 YNNKEL (reference sequence). Between the trimmed V and J ends, which lost 5 bases and 3 bases, there was a span of 15 bases. The CDR3 length is 15 residues.

In this sample, this clonotype turned up once. This rearrangement joins TRBV28 to TRBJ1-1, with D maybe TRBD1 (6 bases). Looked up from germline, CDR1 is MDHEN and CDR2 is SYDVKM. V was pared by 6 bases and J by 2 bases, with 13 bases between. CDR3 length: 14 residues. CDR3 in DNA: TGTGCCAGCAGGTTCTGGACAGCCAACACTGAAGCTTTCTTT. Translated: CASRFWTANTEAFF.